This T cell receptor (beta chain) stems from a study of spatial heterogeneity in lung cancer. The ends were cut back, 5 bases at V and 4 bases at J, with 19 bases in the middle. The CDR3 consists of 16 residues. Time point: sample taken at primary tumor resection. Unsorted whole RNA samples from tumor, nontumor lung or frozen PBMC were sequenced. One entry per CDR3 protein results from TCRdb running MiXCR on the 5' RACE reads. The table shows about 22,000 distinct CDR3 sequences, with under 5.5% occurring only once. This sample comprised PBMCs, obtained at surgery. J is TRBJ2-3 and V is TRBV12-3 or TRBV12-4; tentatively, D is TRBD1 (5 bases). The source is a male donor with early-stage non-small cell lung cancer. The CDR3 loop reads CASSQWGSPESDTQYF. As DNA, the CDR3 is TGTGCCAGCAGTCAATGGGGCTCACCCGAGTCAGATACGCAGTATTTT.